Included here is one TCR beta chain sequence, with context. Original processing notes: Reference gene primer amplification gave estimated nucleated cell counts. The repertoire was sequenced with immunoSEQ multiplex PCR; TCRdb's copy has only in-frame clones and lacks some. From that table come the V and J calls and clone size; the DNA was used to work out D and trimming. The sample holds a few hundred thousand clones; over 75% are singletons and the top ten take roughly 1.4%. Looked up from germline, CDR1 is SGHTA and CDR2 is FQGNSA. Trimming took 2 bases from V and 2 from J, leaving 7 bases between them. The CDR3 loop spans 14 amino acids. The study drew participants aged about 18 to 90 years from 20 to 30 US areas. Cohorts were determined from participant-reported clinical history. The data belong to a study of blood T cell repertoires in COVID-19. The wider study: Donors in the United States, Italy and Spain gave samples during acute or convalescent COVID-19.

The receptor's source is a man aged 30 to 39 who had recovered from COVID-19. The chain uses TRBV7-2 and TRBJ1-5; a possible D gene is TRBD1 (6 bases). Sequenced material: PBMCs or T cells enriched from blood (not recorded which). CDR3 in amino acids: CASSLSGGNQPQHF. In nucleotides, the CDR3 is TGTGCCAGCAGCTTATCAGGGGGCAATCAGCCCCAGCATTTT.